These T cell receptor beta chains were read from a single sample in a study of IL-17A CD8 T cells in psoriatic arthritis synovium. The table came from immunoSEQ multiplex PCR; TCRdb's copy has only in-frame clones and leaves some out. The sample lists approximately 2,100 clones, approximately 70% occurring once. The specimen was memory CD8+ T cells from synovial fluid. The receptors derive from a human donor with psoriatic arthritis. Each CDR3 is given with its conserved first and last residue. A D gene is named only where the DNA matches it firmly. Expanded clones get a size class; other rows say once, few or many, or leave the size out.

V gene,D gene,clone size,J gene,CDR3 protein,CDR3 DNA
TRBV6-6,TRBD1,NA,TRBJ2-7,CASSYELAGQGEQYF,TGTGCCAGCAGTTACGAGCTGGCGGGACAGGGGGAGCAGTACTTC
TRBV19,NA,NA,TRBJ1-1,CASTQTTMNTEAFF,TGTGCCAGTACCCAGACAACCATGAACACTGAAGCTTTCTTT
TRBV4-1,TRBD1,few,TRBJ1-2,CASSFGTGATYGYTF,TGCGCCAGCAGCTTTGGGACAGGGGCGACCTATGGCTACACCTTC
TRBV4-3,TRBD2,NA,TRBJ2-1,CASSHGTSLNNEQFF,TGCGCCAGCAGCCACGGGACTAGCTTAAACAATGAGCAGTTCTTC
TRBV5-6,NA,large,TRBJ2-7,CASSLVSARHEQYF,TGTGCCAGCAGCTTGGTGTCGGCGCGCCACGAGCAGTACTTC
TRBV4-2,NA,large,TRBJ1-1,CASSQGPITEAFF,TGTGCCAGCAGCCAAGGTCCGATAACTGAAGCTTTCTTT
TRBV7-3,NA,NA,TRBJ2-3,CASSPHPLVPPDTQYF,TGTGCCAGCAGCCCCCACCCACTAGTCCCACCAGATACGCAGTATTTT
TRBV2,TRBD2,NA,TRBJ2-1,CASSGLAGWNEQFF,TGTGCCAGCAGTGGTCTAGCGGGGTGGAATGAGCAGTTCTTC
TRBV11-2,NA,NA,TRBJ2-3,CASSLLGGADTQYF,TGTGCCAGCAGCTTATTGGGCGGAGCAGATACGCAGTATTTT
TRBV11-2,NA,NA,TRBJ2-5,CASSLGQGGQETQYF,TGTGCCAGCAGCTTGGGGCAGGGAGGCCAAGAGACCCAGTACTTC
TRBV6-4,NA,once,TRBJ2-1,CASSDSAGSYNEQFF,TGTGCCAGCAGTGACTCAGCGGGCTCCTACAATGAGCAGTTCTTC
TRBV5-1,NA,NA,TRBJ1-3,CASSRASSGNTIYF,TGCGCCAGCAGCCGGGCCAGCTCTGGAAACACCATATATTTT
TRBV6-8,TRBD2,NA,TRBJ2-1,CASSSGGLNEQFF,TGTGCCAGCAGTTCGGGAGGGTTGAATGAGCAGTTCTTC
TRBV7-3,NA,few,TRBJ2-6,CASSPGTAAPGANVLTF,TGTGCCAGCAGTCCCGGGACGGCTGCCCCTGGGGCCAACGTCCTGACTTTC
TRBV5-6,NA,NA,TRBJ2-5,CASSSVLARGTQYF,TGTGCCAGCAGTTCTGTGCTGGCGAGAGGGACCCAGTACTTC
TRBV6-5,NA,NA,TRBJ2-1,CASGGNSYNEQFF,TGTGCCAGCGGCGGAAACTCCTACAATGAGCAGTTCTTC
TRBV5-6,NA,once,TRBJ2-5,CASSWDTGTETQYF,TGTGCCAGCAGCTGGGACACGGGTACAGAGACCCAGTACTTC